These T cell receptor beta chains were read from a single sample in a study of cytomegalovirus exposure and HLA in healthy donors. The protocol was immunoSEQ multiplex PCR, while the TCRdb copy is restricted to in-frame clones and leaves out a portion. The data contain under 70,000 clones, 70% of them singletons. The specimen sequenced was PBMCs. All receptors derive from a woman aged 60 to 75 in good health and CMV-seropositive. Each CDR3 is given with its conserved first and last residue. The D gene is left open where the match is weak.

D gene	V gene	J gene	CDR3 protein	CDR3 DNA
.	TRBV7-9	TRBJ2-3	CASVSARVSADTQYF	TGTGCCAGCGTTTCCGCCCGGGTATCGGCAGATACGCAGTATTTT
.	TRBV10-3	TRBJ1-4	CAIRGGVEEKLFF	TGTGCCATCAGAGGGGGGGTGGAAGAAAAACTGTTTTTT
TRBD1	TRBV7-6	TRBJ1-1	CASSQGAGAEAFF	TGTGCCAGCAGCCAGGGGGCCGGGGCTGAAGCTTTCTTT
.	TRBV5-1	TRBJ1-2	CASSLTGMGYGYTF	TGCGCCAGCAGCTTGACAGGGATGGGCTATGGCTACACCTTC
TRBD1	TRBV5-1	TRBJ1-1	CASSFLTGETEAFF	TGCGCCAGCAGCTTTTTGACAGGGGAGACTGAAGCTTTCTTT
TRBD2	TRBV6-5	TRBJ2-1	CASSYSGGATYNEQFF	TGTGCCAGCAGTTACTCGGGAGGGGCGACCTACAATGAGCAGTTCTTC
TRBD2	TRBV10-2	TRBJ2-3	CASSEGLVTDTQYF	TGCGCCAGCAGTGAGGGACTAGTAACAGATACGCAGTATTTT
.	TRBV19	TRBJ1-2	CASSPSGDLYGYTF	TGTGCCAGTAGTCCGTCGGGGGATTTATATGGCTACACCTTC
.	TRBV5-4	TRBJ2-5	CASSLNRQETQYF	TGTGCCAGCAGCTTGAACAGACAAGAGACCCAGTACTTC
.	TRBV7-9	TRBJ1-2	CASTQREGYGYTF	TGTGCCAGCACCCAACGAGAGGGCTATGGCTACACCTTC